The clone carrying this T cell receptor (beta chain) was observed a few times. The antigen is undetermined. Template-switching 5'RACE yielded the TCR cDNA; a universal primer site and UMIs were added in the process. Each CDR3 protein is one row after TCRdb ran MiXCR on the 5' RACE reads. The table has 450,000 to 550,000 distinct CDR3 sequences, about 19% seen once; the top ten hold approximately 14%. This specimen comes from a study of T cells after yellow fever vaccination. General observations from the study: Booster samples showed a return of most primary-vaccination clones (roughly 96% CD4, 88% CD8). One caveat is that FACS-sorted repertoires could contain abundant clonotypes contaminating from the bulk population.

The CDR3 length is 15 residues. Looked up from germline, CDR1 is SEHNR and CDR2 is FQNEAQ (reference sequence). Trimming removed 6 bases from V and 5 bases from J; junction bases left unmatched: 6. This TCR was sampled from a young man who received the YFV17D yellow fever vaccine. Here the sequenced sample was PBMCs, taken 15 days after the yellow fever booster vaccination. The chain joins TRBV7-9 to TRBJ2-1; TRBD2 aligns across 11 bases. Written as DNA, the CDR3 is TGTGCCAGCAGGCCCGGGACTAGCGGCGACAATGAGCAGTTCTTC. Its protein product is CASRPGTSGDNEQFF.